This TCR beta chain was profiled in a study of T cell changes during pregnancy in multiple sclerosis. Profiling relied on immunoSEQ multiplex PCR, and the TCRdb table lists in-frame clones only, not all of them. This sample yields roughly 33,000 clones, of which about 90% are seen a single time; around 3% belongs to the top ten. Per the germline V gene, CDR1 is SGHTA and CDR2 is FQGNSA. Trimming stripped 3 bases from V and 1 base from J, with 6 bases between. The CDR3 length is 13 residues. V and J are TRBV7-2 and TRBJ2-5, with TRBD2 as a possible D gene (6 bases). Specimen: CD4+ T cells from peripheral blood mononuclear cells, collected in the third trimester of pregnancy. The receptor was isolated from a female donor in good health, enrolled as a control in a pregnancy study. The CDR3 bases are TGTGCCAGCAGCTTGGGGGGCCAAGAGACCCAGTACTTC. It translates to CASSLGGQETQYF. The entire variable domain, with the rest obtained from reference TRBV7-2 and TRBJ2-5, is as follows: GAGVSQSPSNKVTEKGKDVELRCDPISGHTALYWYRQSLGQGLEFLIYFQGNSAPDKSGLPSDRFSAERTGGSVSTLTIQRTQQEDSAVYLCASSLGGQETQYFGPGTRLLVL.